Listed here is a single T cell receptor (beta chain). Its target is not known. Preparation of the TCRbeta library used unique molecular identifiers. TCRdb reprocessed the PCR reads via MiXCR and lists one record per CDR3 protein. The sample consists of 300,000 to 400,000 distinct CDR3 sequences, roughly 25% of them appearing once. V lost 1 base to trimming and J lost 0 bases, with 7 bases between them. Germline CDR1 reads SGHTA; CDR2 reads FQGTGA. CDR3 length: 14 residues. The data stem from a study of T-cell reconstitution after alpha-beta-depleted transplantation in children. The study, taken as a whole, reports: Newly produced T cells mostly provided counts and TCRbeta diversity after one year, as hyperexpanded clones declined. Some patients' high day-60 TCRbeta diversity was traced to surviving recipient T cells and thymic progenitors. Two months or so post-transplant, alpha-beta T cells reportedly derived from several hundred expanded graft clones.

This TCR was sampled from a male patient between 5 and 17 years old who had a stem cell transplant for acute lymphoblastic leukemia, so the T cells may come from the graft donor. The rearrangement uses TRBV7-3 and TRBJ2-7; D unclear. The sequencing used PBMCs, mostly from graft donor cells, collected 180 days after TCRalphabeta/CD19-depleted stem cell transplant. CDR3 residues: CASSLKESSYEQYF. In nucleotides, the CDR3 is TGTGCCAGCAGCTTAAAGGAGAGCTCCTACGAGCAGTACTTC.